In this sample, the clone carrying this T cell receptor beta chain turned up once. This sample is part of a study of blood T cell repertoires in COVID-19. Study-level information: From T cells, B-cell-depleted T cells, or PBMCs came the material, which was cDNA or gDNA.

Profiling relied on immunoSEQ multiplex PCR, and the TCRdb table lists in-frame clones only, not all of them. The repertoire consists of 200,000 to 250,000 clones, with more than 75% occurring once and the leading ten covering 3%. This CDR3 comprises 15 residues. The V gene's germline CDR1 is SGHRS and CDR2 YFSETQ. Trimming shortened V by 8 bases and J by 4 bases, and 21 bases separated the two germline ends. The sequencing input was peripheral blood. The sequence was obtained from a woman in her twenties or thirties who had recovered from COVID-19. The rearrangement joins TRBV5-1 to TRBJ2-5, with a tentative D call TRBD2 (5 bases). The CDR3 loop reads CASKIGGSLGETQYF. DNA for the CDR3: TGCGCCAGTAAAATTGGAGGTTCGCTAGGAGAGACCCAGTACTTC.